Listed here is a single T cell receptor (beta chain). Germline loops: CDR1 SNHLY, CDR2 FYNNEI. V dropped 8 bases and J dropped 7; count of bases not matched to a gene: 5. The CDR3 covers 13 residues. These data are taken from a study of blood T cell repertoires in COVID-19. The protocol was immunoSEQ multiplex PCR, while the TCRdb copy is restricted to in-frame clones and leaves out a portion. The table records around 60,000 clones, 60% to 80% of them present only once. The clonotype comes from an elderly man with active or convalescent COVID-19. The chain couples TRBV2 to TRBJ1-6; 7 bases are shared with TRBD1. Source material: peripheral blood. Here the CDR3 reads CASRTGLNSPLHF. CDR3 in DNA: TGTGCCAGCCGGACAGGATTAAATTCACCCCTCCACTTT.